The source of this T cell receptor (beta chain) is a study of post-analysis software for immune sequencing data. Across the study: Disease courses included relapsing-remitting, secondary progressive and progressive-relapsing multiple sclerosis. Findings of the study overall: TRBV5-6, TRBV5-1 and TRBV20-1 belonged to a set of a handful of TRBV segments that were more frequent in patients than controls. Significantly lower normalized Chao1 diversity was seen in multiple sclerosis patients than in controls. When the samples were clustered directly with F measure, those that had been prepared in the same batch showed strong co-clustering.

This clonotype has just a few counts. Antigen specificity is unknown. Per germline, CDR1 SQVTM and CDR2 ANQGSEA. The junction had 7 bases not matched to a gene; V was cut back by 7 bases and J by 10 bases. The CDR3 extends over 13 amino acids. Sequencing libraries made from TCR beta cDNA carried unique molecular identifiers. Input populations of roughly 0.9 to 10 million T cells gave rise to hundreds of thousands of cDNA molecules. From the PCR reads, TCRdb called clonotypes with MiXCR, one entry per CDR3 protein. The table shows some 450,000 distinct CDR3 sequences, with less than 45% occurring only once.

V is TRBV29-1 and J is TRBJ2-1, with 13 bases identical to TRBD2. The TCR sequence derives from a girl aged 10-17 years with multiple sclerosis. The sample consisted of blood. The CDR3 DNA reads as TGCAGCGGGACCACTAGCGGGAGGGCCGAGCAGTTCTTC. This gives the protein CSGTTSGRAEQFF.